This T cell receptor (beta chain) was identified in a study of T cell responses to AZD1222 COVID-19 vaccine. General study findings and limits: Among those given AZD1222, only 6 or 7 were seropositive at baseline.

About this clone itself: As yet, its antigen is unknown.

Germline CDR1 is MNHEY and CDR2 is SVGAGI. The CDR3 is 13 amino acids. Trimming pared 5 bases from V and 2 bases from J, leaving 10 bases between. The table came from immunoSEQ multiplex PCR; TCRdb's copy has only in-frame clones and leaves some out. Among around 140,000 clones listed, under 95% were seen once. The V gene is TRBV6-5, the J gene TRBJ2-7, with D perhaps matching TRBD1 (6 bases). The specimen comprised peripheral blood, sampled on day 0 of AZD1222 vaccination. The source is an adult in good health. Written as DNA, the CDR3 is TGTGCCAGCAGTAACCGGGACACCTACGAGCAGTACTTC. The encoded protein is CASSNRDTYEQYF.